This T cell receptor beta chain is drawn from a study of T cell repertoires in cytomegalovirus infection (dated by TCRdb to the late 2010s). Regarding the complete study: Donor HLA type was relevant to the analysis, as public TCR beta signatures indicated carriage of CMV infection together with the matching HLA type.

Paper-wide results and their limitations: The ex vivo response was dominated by HLA-C-restricted CMV-specific TCR beta clonotypes, and the single most frequent clonotype in two of eight donors was supplied by these HLA-C-restricted clonotypes. Cumulative frequency of public TCR beta family members discriminated carriers of CMV infection plus the relevant HLA type in this cohort and an independent roughly 350-donor cohort.

Sequencing was carried out with an Illumina HiSeq 1500. TCRdb itself trimmed the public reads at Q25 with fastp, ran MiXCR and retained productive beta chains. Entries that share a CDR3 protein sequence are merged under the most common genes and DNA. For this sample the table gives a few hundred thousand distinct CDR3 sequences, of which 15% to 20% were detected only once. Jointly, the top ten make up less than 9.5% of the sample. This clonotype was detected many times. No antigen is known for it. The input lacks base qualities; no much larger clone sits a single base away. This sequence was found in a human donor in good health (CMV status not recorded). Some clones in this sample may be carry-over from other donors' samples. Sequenced input: PBMCs.

CDR3 loop: CASSLRGRQETQYF. The bases are TGTGCCAGCAGCTTAAGGGGGCGTCAAGAGACCCAGTACTTC. In this chain, TRBV11-3 is recombined with TRBJ2-5; TRBD1 agrees with 7 junctional bases. The CDR3 numbers 14 residues from cysteine through phenylalanine. The retained sequence is limited to the CDR3, 42 bases, with the frame set at the first base. V ends up 2 bases short and J 2 bases short, with an unmatched junction base count of 2. CDR1 and CDR2, per the germline V gene, are SGHNT and YENEEA.